This T cell receptor (beta chain) was observed in a study of T cells in Graves' hyperthyroidism and ophthalmopathy (dated by TCRdb to about 2019). Background on the whole study: Peripheral blood samples were taken at initial diagnosis, before any treatment was given. To identify distinguishing TCR V-J signatures, a discovery cohort of 95 to 100 patients was used, comprising some 45 with Graves' ophthalmopathy and 57 with stable Graves' hyperthyroidism. Prospective prediction of ophthalmopathy was tested in an independent validation cohort of fewer than 20 hyperthyroidism patients and 15 to 17 patients who later progressed to ophthalmopathy. For training and testing, the roughly 93 patients in the discovery cohort were randomly divided in a 7:3 ratio. In several Graves' hyperthyroidism patients, the study also compared T-cell repertoires from thyroid tissue with T-cell repertoires from blood. After blood sampling, hyperthyroidism patients were treated with methimazole at a starting dose of 30 mg daily, and ophthalmopathy patients were treated with high-dose intravenous methylprednisolone. The paper describes TCR Vbeta CDR3 sequencing of about 140 peripheral blood samples, made up of approximately 40 ophthalmopathy patients, around 78 hyperthyroidism patients and 17 progressor patients.

Stable Graves' hyperthyroidism was defined as no progression to ophthalmopathy during 18 months of follow-up. Hyperthyroidism patients were aged 18 to 65 years and newly diagnosed, with disease duration of less than 2 months. The study excluded patients with uncontrolled infections, other autoimmune diseases, pregnancy or lactation. Diagnoses were established on the basis of clinical symptoms, serum thyroxine and TRAb, thyroid ultrasound, and orbital computed tomography. PBMCs were isolated from approximately 10 ml of fresh peripheral blood by Ficoll-Paque density gradient centrifugation. Total RNA was extracted with Trizol reagent, and quality was checked on an Agilent 2100 Bioanalyzer. Overall results and qualifications from the work: A 13 V-J signature model separated ophthalmopathy from stable hyperthyroidism, with about 88% sensitivity and about 81% specificity in cross-validation and 80%/75% in testing. Blood samples also contained most of the expanded thyroid clonotypes (frequency above 0.001), which suggests that blood repertoires may reflect thyroid immune responses. Sample size was not statistically predetermined, and blinding of investigators to group allocation was not performed. In validation, the model predicted progression to ophthalmopathy with approximately 71% sensitivity and 72% to 85% specificity, a median of about six months before onset.

The TCR beta CDR3 regions were amplified from the RNA transcripts. A first-round RT-PCR of the TCR CDR3 used the HTBI primer set with the Qiagen OneStep RT-PCR kit. A second multiplex PCR round built the libraries, followed by size selection and purification. Sequencing of the libraries was done on an Illumina HiSeq2000 using paired-end 100 bp reads. Under the source paper's analysis protocol: SOAPnuke was used to process the raw data, with reads discarded if the reads contained adapters or uncalled bases, had a mean Phred below 15, or lacked an exact constant-primer or identifier match. COPE v1.2.5 was used to merge the high-quality paired reads, and each unique nucleotide sequence was defined as a clonotype. Clonotypes were aligned to IMGT TRBV, TRBD and TRBJ reference segments using MiTCR v1.1. The analysis was restricted to V-J combinations with a frequency above 0.0001, which together covered 98% to 99.2% of the repertoires. The TCS score was defined as F50 (clonal expansion) divided by E x V (chaos), with BLOSUM62-based TCRdist calculated between CDR3 peptides within each V-J. Welch's t-statistics and random forest reduced fewer than 550 V-J features to under 15, which were used in a naive Bayes classifier (R e1071). TCRdb reworked the public reads: Q25 trimming with fastp, MiXCR clone assembly, productive beta chains retained. Duplicate CDR3 protein sequences are folded into a single record with the most common DNA and genes. The authors' filters were not applied to this entry. The sample table holds some 500,000 distinct CDR3 sequences, of which around 14% were seen once. The ten largest clones represent less than 20% of the sample.

The cysteine opens and the phenylalanine closes a CDR3 of 15 amino acids. CDR3 DNA only is kept here, 45 bases in frame from base 1. At the junction V is shortened by 9 bases and J by 7 bases; bases outside the gene matches: 12. Taken from the germline V gene (reference sequence), the CDR1 and CDR2 loops are WNHNN and SYGVQD. This clonotype was detected ten times or more. The target of this receptor is not known. No base quality information exists; no much larger clone differs at one position. The sequence links TRBV10-1 to TRBJ2-5, and TRBD1 matches 12 of the central bases. This clonotype was sampled from a woman between 18 and 29 years old with Graves' hyperthyroidism. The sequenced sample was blood. The DNA sequence is as follows: TGCGCCAGACCCGGGACAGGGGGCAGCAAGGGGACCCAGTACTTC. It is translated as CARPGTGGSKGTQYF.